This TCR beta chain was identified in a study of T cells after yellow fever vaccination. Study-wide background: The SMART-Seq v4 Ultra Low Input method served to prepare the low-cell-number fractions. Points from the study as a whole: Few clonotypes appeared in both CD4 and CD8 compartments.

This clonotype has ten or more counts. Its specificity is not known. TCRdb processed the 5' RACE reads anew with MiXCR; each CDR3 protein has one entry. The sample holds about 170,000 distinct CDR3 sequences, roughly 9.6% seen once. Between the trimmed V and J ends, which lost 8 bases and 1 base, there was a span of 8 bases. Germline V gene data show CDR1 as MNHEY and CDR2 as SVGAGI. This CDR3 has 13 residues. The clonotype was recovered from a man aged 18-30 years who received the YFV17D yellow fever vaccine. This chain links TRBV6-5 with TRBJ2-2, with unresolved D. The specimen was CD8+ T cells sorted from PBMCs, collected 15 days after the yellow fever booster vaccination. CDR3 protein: CASGRQNTGELFF. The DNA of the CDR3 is TGTGCCAGCGGACGTCAGAACACCGGGGAGCTGTTTTTT.